The following is a TCR beta chain sequence with its context. This entry is derived from a study of blood T cell repertoires in COVID-19. Study summary: COVID-19 samples from acute and convalescent phases originated in the United States, Italy and Spain.

The data were produced by immunoSEQ multiplex PCR, yet TCRdb's version contains in-frame clones alone and is incomplete. The data contain about 91,000 clones, around 80% of them singletons. V lost 2 bases, J lost 7 bases, and 8 bases stayed unmatched. This CDR3 contains 15 residues. CDR1 SQVTM and CDR2 ANQGSEA come from the germline V gene. The TCR comes from a man aged 70 or older with acute or convalescent COVID-19. Sequenced input: peripheral blood. This chain joins TRBV29-1 and TRBJ2-5; 12 bases fit TRBD1. For the CDR3, the DNA is TGCAGCGTTGAATTTGGGACAGGGGGCGATGGGACCCAGTACTTC. Its protein product is CSVEFGTGGDGTQYF.